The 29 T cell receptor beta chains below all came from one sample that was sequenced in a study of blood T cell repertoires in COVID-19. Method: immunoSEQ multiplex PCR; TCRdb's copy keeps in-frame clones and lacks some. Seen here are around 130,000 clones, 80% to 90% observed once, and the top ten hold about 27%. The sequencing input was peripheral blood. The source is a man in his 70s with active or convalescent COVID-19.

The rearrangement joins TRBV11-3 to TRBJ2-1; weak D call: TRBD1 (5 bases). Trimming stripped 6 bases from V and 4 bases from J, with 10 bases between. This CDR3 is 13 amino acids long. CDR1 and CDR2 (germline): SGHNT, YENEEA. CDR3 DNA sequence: TGTGCCAGCAGTTTGGACAATTACAATGAGCAGTTCTTC. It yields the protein CASSLDNYNEQFF.

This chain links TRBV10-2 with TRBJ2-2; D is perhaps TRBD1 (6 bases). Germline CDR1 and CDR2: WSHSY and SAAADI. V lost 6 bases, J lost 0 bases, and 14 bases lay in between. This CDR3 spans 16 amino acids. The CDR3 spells CASSHTDRANTGELFF. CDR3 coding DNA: TGCGCCAGCAGCCATACGGACAGAGCGAACACCGGGGAGCTGTTTTTT.

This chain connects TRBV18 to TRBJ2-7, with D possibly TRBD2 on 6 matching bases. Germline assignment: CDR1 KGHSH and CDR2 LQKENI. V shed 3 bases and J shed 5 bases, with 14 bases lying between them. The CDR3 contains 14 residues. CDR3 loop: CASSPLAGRDEQYF. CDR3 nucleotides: TGTGCCAGCTCACCGCTCGCGGGAAGAGACGAGCAGTACTTC.

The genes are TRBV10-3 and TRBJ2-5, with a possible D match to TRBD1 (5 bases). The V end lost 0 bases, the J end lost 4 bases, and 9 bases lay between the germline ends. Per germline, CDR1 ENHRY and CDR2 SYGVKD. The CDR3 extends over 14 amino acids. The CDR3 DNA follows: TGTGCCATCAGTGAGTCAGGGGCCGGAGAGACCCAGTACTTC. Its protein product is CAISESGAGETQYF.

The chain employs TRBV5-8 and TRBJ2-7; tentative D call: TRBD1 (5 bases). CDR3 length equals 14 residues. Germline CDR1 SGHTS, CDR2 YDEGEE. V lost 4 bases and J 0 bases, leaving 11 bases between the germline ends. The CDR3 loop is CASSNDRSSYEQYF. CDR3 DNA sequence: TGTGCCAGCAGCAACGACAGAAGCTCCTACGAGCAGTACTTC.

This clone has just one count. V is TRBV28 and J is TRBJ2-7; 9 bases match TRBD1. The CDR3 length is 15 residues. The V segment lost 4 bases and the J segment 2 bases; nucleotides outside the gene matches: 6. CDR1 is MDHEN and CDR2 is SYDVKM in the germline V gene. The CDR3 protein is CASSSTGGPTYEQYF. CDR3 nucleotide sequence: TGTGCCAGCAGTTCCACAGGGGGCCCTACCTACGAGCAGTACTTC. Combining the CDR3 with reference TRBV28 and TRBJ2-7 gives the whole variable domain DVKVTQSSRYLVKRTGEKVFLECVQDMDHENMFWYRQDPGLGLRLIYFSYDVKMKEKGDIPEGYSVSREKKERFSLILESASTNQTSMYLCASSSTGGPTYEQYFGPGTRLTVT.

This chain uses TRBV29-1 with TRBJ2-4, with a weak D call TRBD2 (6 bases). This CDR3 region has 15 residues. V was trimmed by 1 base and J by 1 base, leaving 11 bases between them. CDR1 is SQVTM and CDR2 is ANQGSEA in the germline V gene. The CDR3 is CSVEGGRTAKNIQYF. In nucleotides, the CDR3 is TGCAGCGTTGAAGGAGGGAGGACCGCCAAAAACATTCAGTACTTC.

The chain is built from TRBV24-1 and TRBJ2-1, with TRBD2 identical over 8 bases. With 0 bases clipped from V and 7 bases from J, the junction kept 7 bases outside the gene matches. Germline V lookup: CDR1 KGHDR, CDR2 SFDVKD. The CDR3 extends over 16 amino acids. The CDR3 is CATSDLPSGSKNEQFF. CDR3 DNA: TGTGCCACCAGTGATTTGCCCAGCGGGAGCAAGAATGAGCAGTTCTTC.

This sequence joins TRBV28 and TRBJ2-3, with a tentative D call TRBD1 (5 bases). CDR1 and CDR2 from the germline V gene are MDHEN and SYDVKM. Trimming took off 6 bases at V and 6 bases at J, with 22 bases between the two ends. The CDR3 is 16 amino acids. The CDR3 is CASSSPLRQWVDTQYF. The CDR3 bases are TGTGCCAGCAGCTCCCCACTGAGACAGTGGGTCGATACGCAGTATTTT.

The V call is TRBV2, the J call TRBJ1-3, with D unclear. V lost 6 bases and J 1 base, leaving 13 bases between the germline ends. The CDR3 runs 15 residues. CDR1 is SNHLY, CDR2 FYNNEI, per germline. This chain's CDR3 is CASRYAGVSGNTIYF. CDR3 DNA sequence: TGTGCCAGCAGATACGCCGGGGTTTCTGGAAACACCATATATTTT.

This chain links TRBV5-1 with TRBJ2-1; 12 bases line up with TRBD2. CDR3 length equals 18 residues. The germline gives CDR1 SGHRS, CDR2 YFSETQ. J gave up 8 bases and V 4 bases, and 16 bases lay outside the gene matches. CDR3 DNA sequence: TGCGCCAGCAGCCCACGCCCTAAGACTAGCGGGAGCACCTATGAGCAGTTCTTC. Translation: CASSPRPKTSGSTYEQFF.

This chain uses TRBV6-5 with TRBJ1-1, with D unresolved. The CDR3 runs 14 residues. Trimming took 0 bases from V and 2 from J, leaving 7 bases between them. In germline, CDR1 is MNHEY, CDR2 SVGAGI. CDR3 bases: TGTGCCAGCAGTTACTCGCCGGGAAACACTGAAGCTTTCTTT. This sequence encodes CASSYSPGNTEAFF.

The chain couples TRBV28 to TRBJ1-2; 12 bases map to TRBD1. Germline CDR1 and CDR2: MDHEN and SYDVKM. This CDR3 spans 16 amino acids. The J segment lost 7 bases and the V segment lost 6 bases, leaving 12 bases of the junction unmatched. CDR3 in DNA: TGTGCCAGCAGCTCCACCGGGACAGGGGGCCTGAGTGGCTACACCTTC. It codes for CASSSTGTGGLSGYTF.

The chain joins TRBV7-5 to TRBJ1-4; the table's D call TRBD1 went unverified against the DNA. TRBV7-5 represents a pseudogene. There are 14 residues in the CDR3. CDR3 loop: CARSPDRETEKLFF. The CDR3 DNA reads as TGTGCCAGAAGCCCTGACAGGGAGACGGAAAAACTGTTTTTT.

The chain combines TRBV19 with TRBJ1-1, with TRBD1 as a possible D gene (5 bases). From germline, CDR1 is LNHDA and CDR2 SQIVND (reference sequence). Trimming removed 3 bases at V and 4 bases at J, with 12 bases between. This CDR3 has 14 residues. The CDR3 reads CASSIPGGVTEAFF. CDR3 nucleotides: TGTGCCAGTAGTATTCCCGGGGGAGTCACTGAAGCTTTCTTT.

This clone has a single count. CDR3 in amino acids: CASIAGTVNQPQHF. The CDR3 DNA reads TGTGCCAGCATCGCCGGGACAGTCAATCAGCCCCAGCATTTT. V gene TRBV6-5 combines with J gene TRBJ1-5; TRBD1 matches 7 bases. CDR1 is MNHEY, CDR2 SVGAGI, per germline. There are 14 residues in the CDR3. V was pared by 7 bases and J by 3 bases, with 6 bases of the junction left unmatched.

The DNA for the CDR3 is TGCGCCAGCAGCCAAACAGGGAGTGGCACTGAAGCTTTCTTT. Translation: CASSQTGSGTEAFF. V usage is TRBV5-1 and J usage is TRBJ1-1; weak D call: TRBD1 (6 bases). V was cut by 4 bases and J by 4 bases, with 14 bases left in between. The CDR3 spans 14 residues. Per germline, CDR1 SGHRS and CDR2 YFSETQ. The variable domain in full, completed from reference TRBV5-1 and TRBJ1-1, reads KAGVTQTPRYLIKTRGQQVTLSCSPISGHRSVSWYQQTPGQGLQFLFEYFSETQRNKGNFPGRFSGRQFSNSRSEMNVSTLELGDSALYLCASSQTGSGTEAFFGQGTRLTVV.

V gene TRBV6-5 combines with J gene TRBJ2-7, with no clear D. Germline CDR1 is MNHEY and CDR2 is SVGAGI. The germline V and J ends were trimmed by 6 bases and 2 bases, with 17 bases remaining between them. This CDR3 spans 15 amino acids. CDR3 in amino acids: CASRGRRERAYEQYF. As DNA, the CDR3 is TGTGCCAGCAGAGGCCGTCGTGAGCGAGCCTACGAGCAGTACTTC.

Written as DNA, the CDR3 is TGTGCCAGTAGGGGAGGGGGGAACACCGGGGAGCTGTTTTTT. Translation: CASRGGGNTGELFF. The chain is built from TRBV19 and TRBJ2-2; D is perhaps TRBD2 (7 bases). CDR3 length: 14 residues. Germline assignment: CDR1 LNHDA and CDR2 SQIVND (reference sequence). V lost 6 bases and J 1 base, leaving 9 bases between the germline ends.

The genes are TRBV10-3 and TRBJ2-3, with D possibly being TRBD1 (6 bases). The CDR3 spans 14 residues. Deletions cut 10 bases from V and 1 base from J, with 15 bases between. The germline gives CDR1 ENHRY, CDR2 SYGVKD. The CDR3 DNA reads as TGTGCCACCCAACCCGGACAGCGCACAGATACGCAGTATTTT. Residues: CATQPGQRTDTQYF.

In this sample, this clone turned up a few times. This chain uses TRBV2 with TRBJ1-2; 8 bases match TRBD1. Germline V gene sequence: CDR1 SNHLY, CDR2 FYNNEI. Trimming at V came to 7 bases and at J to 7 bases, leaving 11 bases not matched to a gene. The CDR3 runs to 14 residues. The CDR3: CASNPGQGAVGYTF. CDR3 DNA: TGTGCCAGCAACCCGGGGCAGGGGGCTGTTGGCTACACCTTC.

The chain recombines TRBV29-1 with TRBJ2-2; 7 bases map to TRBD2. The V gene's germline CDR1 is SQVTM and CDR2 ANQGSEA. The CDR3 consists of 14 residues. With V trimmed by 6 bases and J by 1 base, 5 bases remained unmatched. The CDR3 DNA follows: TGCAGCGTAAGGGCTAGCGGGAACACCGGGGAGCTGTTTTTT. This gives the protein CSVRASGNTGELFF.

Here the CDR3 DNA reads TGTGCCAGCAGCTTAACAGGGAGCGGCAATCAGCCCCAGCATTTT. It is translated as CASSLTGSGNQPQHF. The V call is TRBV7-6, the J call TRBJ1-5; perhaps TRBD1 as D (6 bases). The V end lost 2 bases, the J end lost 2 bases, and 10 bases lay between the germline ends. Germline-derived CDR1 and CDR2 are SGHVS and FNYEAQ. The CDR3 runs 15 residues.

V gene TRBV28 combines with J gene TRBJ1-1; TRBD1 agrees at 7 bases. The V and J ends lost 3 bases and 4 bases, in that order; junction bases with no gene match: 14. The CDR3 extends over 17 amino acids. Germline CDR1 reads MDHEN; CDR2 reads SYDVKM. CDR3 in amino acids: CASSLISEGAGGTEAFF. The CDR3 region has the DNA TGTGCCAGCAGTTTGATATCGGAGGGGGCTGGTGGCACTGAAGCTTTCTTT.

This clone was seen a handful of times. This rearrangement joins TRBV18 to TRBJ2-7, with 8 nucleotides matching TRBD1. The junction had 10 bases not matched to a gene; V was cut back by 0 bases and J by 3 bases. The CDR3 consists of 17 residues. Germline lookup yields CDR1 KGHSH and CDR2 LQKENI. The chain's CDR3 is CASSPPLAGGAVYEQYF. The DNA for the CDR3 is TGTGCCAGCTCACCACCCTTGGCAGGGGGCGCGGTCTACGAGCAGTACTTC.

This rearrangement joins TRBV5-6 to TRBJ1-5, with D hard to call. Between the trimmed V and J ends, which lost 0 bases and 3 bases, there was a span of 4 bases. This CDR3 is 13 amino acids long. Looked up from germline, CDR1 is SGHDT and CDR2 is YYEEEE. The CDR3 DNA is TGTGCCAGCAGCTTGGGTAACAATCAGCCCCAGCATTTT. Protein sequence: CASSLGNNQPQHF.

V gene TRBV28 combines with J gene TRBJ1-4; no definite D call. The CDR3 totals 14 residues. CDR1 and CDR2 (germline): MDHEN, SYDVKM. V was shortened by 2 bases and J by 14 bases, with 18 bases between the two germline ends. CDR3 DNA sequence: TGTGCCAGCAGTTTACCCGTACCCCCCGGTATCCTGTTTTTT. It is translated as CASSLPVPPGILFF.

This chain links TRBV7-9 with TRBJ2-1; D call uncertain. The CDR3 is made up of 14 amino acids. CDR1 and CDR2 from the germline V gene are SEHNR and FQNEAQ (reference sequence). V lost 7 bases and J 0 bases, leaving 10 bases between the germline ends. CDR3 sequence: CASTFLTSYNEQFF. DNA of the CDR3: TGTGCCAGCACCTTCCTAACCTCCTACAATGAGCAGTTCTTC.

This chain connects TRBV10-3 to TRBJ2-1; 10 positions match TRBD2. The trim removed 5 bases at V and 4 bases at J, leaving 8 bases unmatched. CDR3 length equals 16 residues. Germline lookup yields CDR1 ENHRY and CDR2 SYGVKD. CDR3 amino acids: CAISRQREGLYNEQFF. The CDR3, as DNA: TGTGCCATCAGTCGACAGCGGGAGGGCCTATACAATGAGCAGTTCTTC.